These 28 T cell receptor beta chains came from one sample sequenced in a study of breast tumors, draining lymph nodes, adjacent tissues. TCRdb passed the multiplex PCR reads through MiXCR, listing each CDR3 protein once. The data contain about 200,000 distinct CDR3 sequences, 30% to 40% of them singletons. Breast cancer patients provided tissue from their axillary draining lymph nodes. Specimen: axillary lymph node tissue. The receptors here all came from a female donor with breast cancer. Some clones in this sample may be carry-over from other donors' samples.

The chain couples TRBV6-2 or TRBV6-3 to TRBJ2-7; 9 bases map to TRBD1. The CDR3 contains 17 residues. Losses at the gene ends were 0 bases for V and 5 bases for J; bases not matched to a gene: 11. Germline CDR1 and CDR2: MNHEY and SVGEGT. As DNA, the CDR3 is TGTGCCAGCAGTTACTCGGGATTCACAGGGGGCAGGAACGAGCAGTACTTC. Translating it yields CASSYSGFTGGRNEQYF.

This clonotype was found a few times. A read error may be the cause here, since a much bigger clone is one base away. This CDR3 reads CAGSQGGAVEQFF. CDR3 DNA sequence: TGTGCCGGCAGCCAAGGGGGGGCAGTTGAGCAGTTCTTC. The rearrangement links TRBV14 to TRBJ2-1, with D possibly being TRBD2 (7 bases). The CDR3 length is 13 residues. Germline assignment: CDR1 SGHDN and CDR2 FVKESK.

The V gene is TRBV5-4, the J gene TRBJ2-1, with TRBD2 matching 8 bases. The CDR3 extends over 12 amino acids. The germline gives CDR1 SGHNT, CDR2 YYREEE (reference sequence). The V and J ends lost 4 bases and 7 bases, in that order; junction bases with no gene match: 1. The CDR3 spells CASSRGGNEQFF. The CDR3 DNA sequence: TGTGCCAGCAGCCGGGGGGGGAATGAGCAGTTCTTC. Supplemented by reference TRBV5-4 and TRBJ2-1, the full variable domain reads ETGVTQSPTHLIKTRGQQVTLRCSSQSGHNTVSWYQQALGQGPQFIFQYYREEENGRGNFPPRFSGLQFPNYSSELNVNALELDDSALYLCASSRGGNEQFFGPGTRLTVL.

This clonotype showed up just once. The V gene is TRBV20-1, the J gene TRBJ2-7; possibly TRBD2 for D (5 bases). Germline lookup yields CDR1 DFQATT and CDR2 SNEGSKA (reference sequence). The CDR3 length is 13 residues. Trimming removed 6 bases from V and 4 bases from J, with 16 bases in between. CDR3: CSAPDQRSYEQYF. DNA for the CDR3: TGCAGTGCCCCGGACCAGCGGTCTTACGAGCAGTACTTC.

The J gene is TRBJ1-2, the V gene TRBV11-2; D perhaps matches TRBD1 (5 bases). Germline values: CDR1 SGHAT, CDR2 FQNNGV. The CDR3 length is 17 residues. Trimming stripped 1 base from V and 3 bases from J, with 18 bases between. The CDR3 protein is CASSLGAVPTGDYGYTF. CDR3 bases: TGTGCCAGCAGCTTAGGGGCCGTCCCAACGGGGGACTATGGCTACACCTTC.

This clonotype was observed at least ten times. CDR3 protein: CASSQSQPGQGYEQYF. The CDR3 nucleotides read TGTGCCAGCTCCCAGAGCCAGCCGGGACAGGGCTACGAGCAGTACTTC. This chain connects TRBV18 to TRBJ2-7, with 9 bases matching TRBD1. The CDR3 length is 16 residues. Germline V gives CDR1 KGHSH, CDR2 LQKENI. The junction had 12 bases not matched to a gene; V was cut back by 6 bases and J by 3 bases.

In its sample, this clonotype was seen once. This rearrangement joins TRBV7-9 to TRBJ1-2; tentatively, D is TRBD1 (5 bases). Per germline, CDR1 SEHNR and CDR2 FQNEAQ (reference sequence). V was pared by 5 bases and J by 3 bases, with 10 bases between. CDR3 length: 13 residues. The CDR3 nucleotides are TGTGCCAGCAGCCTATTACAGGACTATGGCTACACCTTC. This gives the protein CASSLLQDYGYTF.

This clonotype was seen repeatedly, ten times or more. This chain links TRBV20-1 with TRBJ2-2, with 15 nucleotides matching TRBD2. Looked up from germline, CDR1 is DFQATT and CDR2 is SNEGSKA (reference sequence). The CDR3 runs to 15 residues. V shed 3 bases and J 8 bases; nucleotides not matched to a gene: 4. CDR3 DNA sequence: TGCAGTGCTAGTAGGACTAGCGGGAGGGGTGGGGAGCTGTTTTTT. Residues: CSASRTSGRGGELFF.

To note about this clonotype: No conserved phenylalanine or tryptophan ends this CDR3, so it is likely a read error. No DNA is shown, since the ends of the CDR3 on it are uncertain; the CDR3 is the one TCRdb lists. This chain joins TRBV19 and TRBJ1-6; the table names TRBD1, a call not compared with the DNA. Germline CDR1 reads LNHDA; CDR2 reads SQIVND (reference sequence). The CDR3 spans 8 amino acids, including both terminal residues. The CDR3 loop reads CASSLTGT.

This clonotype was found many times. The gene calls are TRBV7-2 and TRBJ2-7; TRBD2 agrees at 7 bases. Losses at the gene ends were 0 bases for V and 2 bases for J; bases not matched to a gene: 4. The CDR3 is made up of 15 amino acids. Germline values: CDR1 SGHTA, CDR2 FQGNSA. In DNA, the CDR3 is TGTGCCAGCAGCTTAGCGACCAGCGGGGCCTACGAGCAGTACTTC. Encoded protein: CASSLATSGAYEQYF.

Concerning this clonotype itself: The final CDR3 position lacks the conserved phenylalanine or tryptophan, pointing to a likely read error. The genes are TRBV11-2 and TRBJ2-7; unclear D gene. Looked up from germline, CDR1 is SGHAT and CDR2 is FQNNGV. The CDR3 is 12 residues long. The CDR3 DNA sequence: TGTGCCAGCTTGGGGTCCTCCTACGGGCAGTACTCC. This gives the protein CASLGSSYGQYS.

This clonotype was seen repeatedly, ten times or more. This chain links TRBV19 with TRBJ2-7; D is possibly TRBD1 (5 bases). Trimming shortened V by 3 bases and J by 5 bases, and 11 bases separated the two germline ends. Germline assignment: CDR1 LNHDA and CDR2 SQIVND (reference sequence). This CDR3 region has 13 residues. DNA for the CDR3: TGTGCCAGTAGTATCTTAGGGGCCGACGAGCAGTACTTC. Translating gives CASSILGADEQYF.

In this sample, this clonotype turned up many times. The CDR3, as DNA: TGTGCCAGCAGTATATTCAAGACAGGCTCCTACGAGCAGTACTTC. Translation: CASSIFKTGSYEQYF. This chain connects TRBV28 to TRBJ2-7; a weak D match, TRBD1 (6 bases). Trimming left V 5 bases short and J 0 bases short, with 14 bases between. Germline V gives CDR1 MDHEN, CDR2 SYDVKM. This CDR3 has 15 residues.

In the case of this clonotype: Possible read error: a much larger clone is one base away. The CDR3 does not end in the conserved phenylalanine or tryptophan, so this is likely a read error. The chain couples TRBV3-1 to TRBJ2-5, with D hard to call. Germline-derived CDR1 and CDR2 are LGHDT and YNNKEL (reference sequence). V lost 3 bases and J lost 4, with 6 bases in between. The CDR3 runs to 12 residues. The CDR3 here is CASSQAVETQYL. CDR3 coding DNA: TGTGCCAGCAGCCAGGCCGTAGAGACCCAGTACCTC.

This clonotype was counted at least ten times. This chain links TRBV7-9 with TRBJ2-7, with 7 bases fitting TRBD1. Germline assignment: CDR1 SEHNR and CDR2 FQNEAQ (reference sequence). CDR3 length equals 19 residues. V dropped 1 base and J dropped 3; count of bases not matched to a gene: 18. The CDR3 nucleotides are TGTGCCAGCAGCTTAGGTGATTGGCGGGTCGGGACAGCACACTACGAGCAGTACTTC. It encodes CASSLGDWRVGTAHYEQYF.

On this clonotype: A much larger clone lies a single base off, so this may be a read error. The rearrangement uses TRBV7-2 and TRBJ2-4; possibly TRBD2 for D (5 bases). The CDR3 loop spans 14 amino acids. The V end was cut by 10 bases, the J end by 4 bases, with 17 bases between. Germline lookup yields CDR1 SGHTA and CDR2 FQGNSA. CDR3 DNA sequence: TGTGCCAACACCCCCGAGAGGAGGAAAAACATTCAGTACTTC. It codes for CANTPERRKNIQYF.

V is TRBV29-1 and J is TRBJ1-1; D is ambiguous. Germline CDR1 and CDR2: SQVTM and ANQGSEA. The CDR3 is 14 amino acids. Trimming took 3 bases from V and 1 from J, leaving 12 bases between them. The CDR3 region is CSVEESLGNTEAFF. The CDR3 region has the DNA TGCAGCGTTGAGGAGTCCCTAGGGAACACTGAAGCTTTCTTT.

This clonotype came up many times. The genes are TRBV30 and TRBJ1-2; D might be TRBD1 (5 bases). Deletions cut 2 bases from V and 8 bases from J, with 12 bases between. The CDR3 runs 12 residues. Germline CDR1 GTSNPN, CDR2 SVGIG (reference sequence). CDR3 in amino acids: CAWSSGTSGYTF. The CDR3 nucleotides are TGTGCCTGGAGTTCCGGGACTTCAGGCTACACCTTC.

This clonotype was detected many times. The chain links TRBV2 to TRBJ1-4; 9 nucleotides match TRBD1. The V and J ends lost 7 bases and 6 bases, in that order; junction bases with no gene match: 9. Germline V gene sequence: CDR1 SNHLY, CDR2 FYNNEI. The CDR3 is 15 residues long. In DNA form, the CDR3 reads TGTGCCAGCACATTTGATCGGGACAGGGATGAAAAACTGTTTTTT. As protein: CASTFDRDRDEKLFF.

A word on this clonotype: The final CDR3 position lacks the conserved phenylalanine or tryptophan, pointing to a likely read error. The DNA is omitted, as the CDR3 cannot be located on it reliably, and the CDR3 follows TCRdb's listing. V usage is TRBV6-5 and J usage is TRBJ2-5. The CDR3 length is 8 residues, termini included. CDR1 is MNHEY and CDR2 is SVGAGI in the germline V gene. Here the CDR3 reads CASRLPEG.

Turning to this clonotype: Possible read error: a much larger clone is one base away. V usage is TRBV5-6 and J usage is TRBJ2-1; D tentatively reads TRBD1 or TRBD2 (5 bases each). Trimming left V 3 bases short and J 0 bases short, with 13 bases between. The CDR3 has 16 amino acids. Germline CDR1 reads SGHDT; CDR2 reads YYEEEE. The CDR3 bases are TGTGCCAGCAGCTATCCGGGACCAAGCTCCTACAATGAGCAGTTCTTC. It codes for CASSYPGPSSYNEQFF. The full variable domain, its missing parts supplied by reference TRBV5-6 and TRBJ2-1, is DAGVTQSPTHLIKTRGQQVTLRCSPKSGHDTVSWYQQALGQGPQFIFQYYEEEERQRGNFPDRFSGHQFPNYSSELNVNALLLGDSALYLCASSYPGPSSYNEQFFGPGTRLTVL.

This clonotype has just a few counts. CDR3 sequence: CASSLAGWGTEAFF. DNA of the CDR3: TGTGCCAGCAGCTTGGCAGGGTGGGGAACTGAAGCTTTCTTT. The J gene is TRBJ1-1, the V gene TRBV11-2; the D gene is possibly TRBD1 (5 bases). The CDR3 is made up of 14 amino acids. CDR1 and CDR2 (germline): SGHAT, FQNNGV. Trimming left V 3 bases short and J 5 bases short, with 13 bases between.

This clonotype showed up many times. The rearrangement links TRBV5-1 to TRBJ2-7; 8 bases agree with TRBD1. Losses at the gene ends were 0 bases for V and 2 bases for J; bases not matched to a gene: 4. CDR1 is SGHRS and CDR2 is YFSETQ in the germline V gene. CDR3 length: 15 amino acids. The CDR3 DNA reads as TGCGCCAGCAGCTTGGGACAGGGGTCCCCCTACGAGCAGTACTTC. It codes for CASSLGQGSPYEQYF.

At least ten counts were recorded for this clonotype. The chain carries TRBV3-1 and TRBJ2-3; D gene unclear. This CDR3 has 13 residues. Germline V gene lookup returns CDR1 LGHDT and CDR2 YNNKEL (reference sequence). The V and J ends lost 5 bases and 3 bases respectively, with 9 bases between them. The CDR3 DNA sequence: TGTGCCAGCAGCGCCTCCAGGACAGATACGCAGTATTTT. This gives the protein CASSASRTDTQYF.

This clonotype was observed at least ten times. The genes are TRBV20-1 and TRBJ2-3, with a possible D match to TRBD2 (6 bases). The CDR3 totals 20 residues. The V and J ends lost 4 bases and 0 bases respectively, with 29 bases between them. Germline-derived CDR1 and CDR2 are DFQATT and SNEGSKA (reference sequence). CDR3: CSATGPIRSLGGSSTDTQYF. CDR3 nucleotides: TGCAGTGCTACGGGCCCCATTCGCAGCTTGGGGGGATCTAGCACAGATACGCAGTATTTT.

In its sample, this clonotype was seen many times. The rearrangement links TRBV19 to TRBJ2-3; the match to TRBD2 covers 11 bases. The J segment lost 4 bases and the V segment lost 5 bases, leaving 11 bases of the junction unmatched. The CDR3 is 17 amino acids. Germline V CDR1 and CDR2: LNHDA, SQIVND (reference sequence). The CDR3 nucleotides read TGTGCCAGTAGTTGGGGTAGCGGGGGGGTTGGTTCAGATACGCAGTATTTT. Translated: CASSWGSGGVGSDTQYF.

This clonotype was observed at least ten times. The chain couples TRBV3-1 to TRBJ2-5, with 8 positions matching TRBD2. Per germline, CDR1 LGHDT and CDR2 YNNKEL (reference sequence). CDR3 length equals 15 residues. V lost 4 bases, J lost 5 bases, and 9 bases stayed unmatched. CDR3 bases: TGTGCCAGCAGCCCATACCGGGAGGGTTGGGAGACCCAGTACTTC. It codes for CASSPYREGWETQYF.

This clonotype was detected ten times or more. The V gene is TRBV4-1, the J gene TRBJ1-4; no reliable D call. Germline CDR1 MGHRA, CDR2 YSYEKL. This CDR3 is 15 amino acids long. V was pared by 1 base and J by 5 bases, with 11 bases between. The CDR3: CASSQVVQENEKLFF. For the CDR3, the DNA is TGCGCCAGCAGCCAAGTTGTCCAGGAAAATGAAAAACTGTTTTTT.